This TCR beta chain stems from a study of shared clonotypes between healthy human individuals. Study details: CD8 memory received one plate per donor, CD8 naive two, CD4 memory three and CD4 naive three. Regarding the study as a whole: Naive CD4 clonotypes overlapped across a handful of donors at around 5%. Larger estimated richness was generally recorded for naive subsets relative to memory subsets.

The CDR3 loop spans 13 amino acids. CDR1 and CDR2 (germline): SGHDN, FVKESK. Trimming stripped 0 bases from V and 4 bases from J, with 6 bases between. Generated by immunoSEQ multiplex PCR, the TCRdb table keeps only in-frame clones and is missing some. Found here are about 1.1 million clones, 75% to 80% of them singletons; the top ten hold around 0.61%. Turning to this clone: Antigen specificity is unknown.

The study drew its donors from healthy HIV-negative adults without recent acute infections or vaccinations. This clonotype originated in a man in his late teens or twenties in good health. Some clones in this sample may be carry-over from other donors' samples. Sequences were obtained from memory CD4+ T cells from PBMCs. Subset noted: CD45RA-negative fraction. The chain employs TRBV14 and TRBJ1-2, with unresolved D. In DNA form, the CDR3 reads TGTGCCAGCAGCCAAGATGGGCTCTATGGCTACACCTTC. Residues: CASSQDGLYGYTF.